Shown below are 22 T cell receptor beta chains from a single sample sequenced in a study of CD8 T cells in ankylosing spondylitis (TCRdb year 2017). Broad study findings and their caveats: A TCR beta motif made up of several highly homologous amino acid variants appeared to be characteristic of blood from ankylosing spondylitis patients.

Their antigens are not known. The library was built by means of 5' RACE. Sequencing was performed on an Illumina HiSeq 2500. The public reads were reprocessed in TCRdb via fastp at Q25 and MiXCR, keeping in-frame beta chains. Merged by CDR3 protein, the rows form single entries marked with the most common genes and DNA. The sample has 700,000 or so distinct CDR3 sequences on record, around 19% of them singletons. Of the sample, about a fifth falls within the top ten clones. The material sequenced was blood, either unsorted or a sorted T cell fraction (not recorded which). The receptors derive from a male donor with ankylosing spondylitis.

This clonotype was seen a handful of times. CDR3 sequence (DNA): TGTGCCAGCAGTCCTAAGACTGTAGCCAAAAACATTCAGTACTTC. This sequence encodes CASSPKTVAKNIQYF. The gene calls are TRBV27 and TRBJ2-4, with no clear D. The germline V gene encodes CDR1 MNHEY and CDR2 SMNVEV (reference sequence). Trimming shortened V by 5 bases and J by 0 bases, and 11 bases separated the two germline ends. The CDR3 totals 15 residues.

The CDR3 region has the DNA TGTGCCAGCAGCCTGGGACTCTTTCCACCCTATGGCTACACCTTC. Encoded protein: CASSLGLFPPYGYTF. The rearrangement joins TRBV11-2 to TRBJ1-2; tentatively, D is TRBD1 (5 bases). This CDR3 spans 15 amino acids. Trimming cost V 5 bases and J 4 bases, with 17 bases left between them. Germline assignment: CDR1 SGHAT and CDR2 FQNNGV.

The chain recombines TRBV20-1 with TRBJ2-7; D is uncertain. CDR1 and CDR2 (germline): DFQATT, SNEGSKA (reference sequence). Deletions cut 2 bases from V and 6 bases from J, with 23 bases between. The CDR3 covers 16 residues. CDR3 nucleotides: TGCAGTGCTAGACTGCAAGGGCTACGACGAGTCCCCGAGCAGTACTTC. Translated, it gives CSARLQGLRRVPEQYF.

This clonotype was observed a few times. The rearrangement uses TRBV12-3 or TRBV12-4 and TRBJ1-1, with TRBD1 matching 7 bases. J was trimmed by 5 bases and V by 6 bases; bases with no gene match: 15. CDR3 length equals 16 residues. For the CDR3, the DNA is TGTGCCAGCAGCCCGGGGGAGGGGGCTTCGGGAACTGAAGCTTTCTTT. Translated, it gives CASSPGEGASGTEAFF.

The chain has TRBV6-2 or TRBV6-3 and TRBJ1-2, with a possible D match to TRBD1 (5 bases). V was shortened by 6 bases and J by 7 bases, with 21 bases between the two germline ends. From germline, CDR1 is MNHEY and CDR2 SVGEGT. The CDR3 has 15 amino acids. CDR3 region: CASSPRTTQRGGYTF. The CDR3 DNA sequence: TGTGCCAGCAGCCCCCGGACAACCCAACGAGGTGGCTACACCTTC.

The genes are TRBV3-1 and TRBJ1-1; D unclear. Trimming shortened V by 0 bases and J by 1 base, and 9 bases separated the two germline ends. The length of the CDR3 is 15 residues. Germline V lookup: CDR1 LGHDT, CDR2 YNNKEL (reference sequence). This CDR3 reads CASSQDRGGNTEAFF. CDR3 sequence (DNA): TGTGCCAGCAGCCAAGATCGGGGAGGGAACACTGAAGCTTTCTTT.

The V call is TRBV28, the J call TRBJ2-5; TRBD1 aligns across 12 bases. The germline V gene has CDR1 MDHEN and CDR2 SYDVKM. The trim removed 7 bases at V and 7 bases at J, leaving 7 bases unmatched. The CDR3 consists of 14 residues. In nucleotides, the CDR3 is TGTGCCAGCAAGGGACAGGGGGCTTTAGGGACCCAGTACTTC. It codes for CASKGQGALGTQYF.

The chain links TRBV20-1 to TRBJ1-3; D call uncertain. The CDR3 has 17 residues. V dropped 0 bases and J dropped 0 bases, with 15 bases sitting between them. Germline CDR1 reads DFQATT; CDR2 reads SNEGSKA (reference sequence). CDR3 sequence: CSARDGFRRNSGNTIYF. The CDR3 DNA sequence: TGCAGTGCTAGAGATGGGTTCCGGCGGAACTCTGGAAACACCATATATTTT.

The CDR3 DNA is TGTGCCAGCAGGGGGGTTTACCCGGCGGGTTCACCCCTCCACTTT. Its protein product is CASRGVYPAGSPLHF. V is TRBV7-9 and J is TRBJ1-6, with a tentative D call TRBD1 (5 bases). CDR1 SEHNR and CDR2 FQNEAQ come from the germline V gene (reference sequence). This CDR3 region has 15 residues. V dropped 6 bases and J dropped 9 bases, with 18 bases sitting between them.

This clonotype was seen repeatedly, ten times or more. The chain recombines TRBV12-3 or TRBV12-4 with TRBJ1-2; D uncertain. V was shortened by 5 bases and J by 8 bases, with 15 bases between the two germline ends. This CDR3 comprises 13 residues. CDR3 in amino acids: CASSPQLREGYTF. The CDR3 bases are TGTGCCAGCAGTCCACAGCTGCGTGAGGGCTACACCTTC.

The table lists this clonotype with many counts. The chain employs TRBV29-1 and TRBJ2-1; 14 positions agree with TRBD2. The CDR3 runs 15 residues. Germline V gives CDR1 SQVTM, CDR2 ANQGSEA. J was trimmed by 8 bases and V by 0 bases; bases with no gene match: 3. The CDR3, as DNA: TGCAGCGTTGAAGATACGGGACTAGCGGGAGATGAGCAGTTCTTC. This translates into CSVEDTGLAGDEQFF.

This clonotype has only a few counts. The chain employs TRBV2 and TRBJ2-1; D unresolved. The germline V and J ends were trimmed by 4 bases and 8 bases, with 9 bases remaining between them. Germline V gene data show CDR1 as SNHLY and CDR2 as FYNNEI. This CDR3 has 12 amino acids. CDR3 protein: CASSVFLDEQFF. CDR3 nucleotides: TGTGCCAGCAGTGTTTTTCTCGATGAGCAGTTCTTC.

This clonotype came up a few times. The chain links TRBV20-1 to TRBJ2-7, with 7 positions matching TRBD1. V dropped 3 bases and J dropped 5; count of bases not matched to a gene: 10. This CDR3 contains 14 residues. Germline assignment: CDR1 DFQATT and CDR2 SNEGSKA (reference sequence). CDR3 bases: TGCAGTGCTAGCTTTATCGACAGGGCAAACGAGCAGTACTTC. As protein: CSASFIDRANEQYF.

This clonotype was seen a few times. This chain joins TRBV12-3 or TRBV12-4 and TRBJ2-1; 9 nucleotides agree with TRBD1. The CDR3 totals 15 residues. Trimming cost V 7 bases and J 6 bases; bases outside gene matches: 10. The CDR3 sequence is CASTDRNRGLNEQFF. Written as DNA, the CDR3 is TGTGCCAGCACCGATAGGAACAGGGGGCTCAATGAGCAGTTCTTC.

This clonotype came up many times. The CDR3 sequence is CASSLSAGNSYNEQFF. The CDR3 DNA is TGTGCCAGCAGTTTAAGTGCCGGGAACTCCTACAATGAGCAGTTCTTC. The rearrangement uses TRBV12-3 or TRBV12-4 and TRBJ2-1, with D possibly TRBD2 on 5 matching bases. The CDR3 covers 16 residues. Deletions cut 2 bases from V and 0 bases from J, with 11 bases between.

V usage is TRBV7-9 and J usage is TRBJ2-1; D is possibly TRBD1 or TRBD2 (5 bases each). Per the germline V gene, CDR1 is SEHNR and CDR2 is FQNEAQ (reference sequence). Trimming removed 4 bases from V and 1 base from J, with 14 bases in between. The CDR3 spans 16 residues. Here the CDR3 reads CASSSKGTESYNEQFF. CDR3 bases: TGTGCCAGCAGCTCAAAAGGGACCGAGTCCTACAATGAGCAGTTCTTC. The full variable domain, its missing parts supplied by reference TRBV7-9 and TRBJ2-1, is DTGVSQNPRHKITKRGQNVTFRCDPISEHNRLYWYRQTLGQGPEFLTYFQNEAQLEKSRLLSDRFSAERPKGSFSTLEIQRTEQGDSAMYLCASSSKGTESYNEQFFGPGTRLTVL.

In its sample, this clonotype was seen a few times. This chain uses TRBV9 with TRBJ2-2; 8 bases line up with TRBD1. The germline gives CDR1 SGDLS, CDR2 YYNGEE. V was clipped by 2 bases and J by 2 bases; unmatched bases: 8. The CDR3 consists of 17 residues. The CDR3 here is CASSVPGGEINTGELFF. In DNA form, the CDR3 reads TGTGCCAGCAGCGTCCCAGGGGGCGAAATCAACACCGGGGAGCTGTTTTTT.

This chain joins TRBV20-1 and TRBJ2-7; 7 nucleotides align to TRBD2. This CDR3 is 13 amino acids long. V shed 3 bases, J shed 0 bases, and the junction held 2 bases outside the gene matches. CDR1 and CDR2 from the germline V gene are DFQATT and SNEGSKA (reference sequence). CDR3 protein: CSASTSASYEQYF. In nucleotides, the CDR3 is TGCAGTGCTAGCACTAGCGCCTCCTACGAGCAGTACTTC.

This clonotype was recorded only once. The rearrangement links TRBV4-1 to TRBJ2-1; no reliable D call. Looked up from germline, CDR1 is MGHRA and CDR2 is YSYEKL. The V end lost 1 base, the J end lost 7 bases, and 8 bases lay between the germline ends. This CDR3 region has 13 residues. Here the CDR3 reads CASSQAHGNEQFF. The CDR3 coding sequence is TGCGCCAGCAGCCAAGCTCACGGAAATGAGCAGTTCTTC.

This chain joins TRBV7-9 and TRBJ2-3; 7 nucleotides agree with TRBD1. CDR3 length: 14 amino acids. The ends lost 4 bases at V and 2 bases at J; junction bases unmatched: 3. The germline V gene has CDR1 SEHNR and CDR2 FQNEAQ (reference sequence). CDR3 loop: CASSSDRATDTQYF. The CDR3 DNA follows: TGTGCCAGCAGCTCTGACAGGGCCACAGATACGCAGTATTTT.

This clonotype was found many times. CDR3 bases: TGTGCCAGCAGCTTAGGGCCAGGTGAAGCTTTCTTT. Amino acid sequence: CASSLGPGEAFF. The chain couples TRBV11-2 to TRBJ1-1; D remains ambiguous. The CDR3 contains 12 residues. The germline V gene encodes CDR1 SGHAT and CDR2 FQNNGV. V lost 1 base to trimming and J lost 7 bases, with 7 bases between them.

This clonotype has just a few counts. The chain carries TRBV4-3 and TRBJ1-6, with D uncertain. The CDR3 contains 15 residues. Trimming took off 0 bases at V and 6 bases at J, with 9 bases between the two ends. CDR1 is LGHNA, CDR2 YSLEER, per germline. Here the CDR3 DNA reads TGCGCCAGCAGCCAAGATTCAGTGCCTAATTCACCCCTCCACTTT. Protein sequence: CASSQDSVPNSPLHF.